Each of the 3 T cell receptor beta chains below was sequenced from the same sample in a study of blood T cell repertoires in COVID-19. Clones were read by immunoSEQ multiplex PCR, and TCRdb kept only the in-frame ones, dropping some. In the table there are more than 150,000 clones, roughly 80% of which are singletons. The specimen was PBMCs or T cells enriched from blood (not recorded which). The origin of the receptors is a woman aged 50 to 65 who had recovered from COVID-19.

This rearrangement joins TRBV2 to TRBJ2-3; perhaps TRBD2 as D (7 bases). The CDR3 totals 13 residues. Per germline, CDR1 SNHLY and CDR2 FYNNEI. V was trimmed by 7 bases and J by 5 bases, leaving 13 bases between them. The CDR3 sequence is CASIGGRRDTQYF. The CDR3 DNA sequence: TGTGCCAGCATCGGGGGGCGCAGAGATACGCAGTATTTT. Using reference TRBV2 and TRBJ2-3 for the parts outside the CDR3, the full variable domain is EPEVTQTPSHQVTQMGQEVILRCVPISNHLYFYWYRQILGQKVEFLVSFYNNEISEKSEIFDDQFSVERPDGSNFTLKIRSTKLEDSAMYFCASIGGRRDTQYFGPGTRLTVL.

In this sample, this clone turned up a few times. V usage is TRBV7-8 and J usage is TRBJ1-6; D is perhaps TRBD1 (6 bases). There are 15 residues in the CDR3. Per germline, CDR1 SGHVS and CDR2 FQNEAQ. V was cut by 1 base and J by 3 bases, with 7 bases left in between. The CDR3 sequence is CASSLGTDYNSPLHF. The CDR3 bases are TGTGCCAGCAGCTTAGGGACAGACTATAATTCACCCCTCCACTTT.

The chain carries TRBV27 and TRBJ1-1; TRBD1 agrees at 7 bases. The CDR3 spans 11 residues. Germline V gene data show CDR1 as MNHEY and CDR2 as SMNVEV (reference sequence). V gave up 4 bases and J gave up 11 bases; unmatched junction bases: 4. CDR3 bases: TGTGCCAGCAGTTCCAGGGGGTGGGCTTTCTTT. It specifies CASSSRGWAFF.